This T cell receptor beta chain was identified during a study of T-cell reconstitution after alpha-beta-depleted transplantation in children. Unique molecular identifiers were incorporated into the prepared TCRbeta library. TCRdb independently ran MiXCR on the PCR reads; one entry per CDR3 protein. Here the sample spans 350,000 to 500,000 distinct CDR3 sequences, about 45% being singletons. As to this clonotype: Its specificity is not known.

Broader study findings: High day-60 TCRbeta diversity in some patients came from surviving recipient T cells and thymic progenitors. Several hundred expanded graft clones reportedly were the source of alpha-beta T cells about two months after transplant. Newly produced T cells mostly provided counts and TCRbeta diversity after one year, as hyperexpanded clones declined.

The germline V and J ends were trimmed by 1 base and 2 bases, with 4 bases remaining between them. This CDR3 comprises 14 residues. Germline loops: CDR1 SGHDT, CDR2 YYEEEE. The receptor was isolated from a girl aged 2-15 years with aplastic anemia, due to receive a stem cell transplant. The chain joins TRBV5-6 to TRBJ2-6; D unresolved. This specimen consisted of PBMCs, obtained before TCRalphabeta/CD19-depleted stem cell transplant. This chain's CDR3 is CASSLRAGANVLTF. The DNA for the CDR3 is TGTGCCAGCAGCTTGAGGGCTGGGGCCAACGTCCTGACTTTC.